This T cell receptor beta chain comes out of a study of shared clonotypes between healthy human individuals. The material for each subset, its genomic DNA, was split evenly across several immunoSEQ plates. The assay was immunoSEQ multiplex PCR, and TCRdb's table has in-frame clones only and misses some. The table lists more than 2 million clones, over 85% of them singletons. Only CD45RO-negative cells positively selected for CCR7 counted as naive CD8 cells, so terminally differentiated effector memory CD45RA+ cells were excluded. Trimming shortened V by 10 bases and J by 1 base, and 13 bases separated the two germline ends. This CDR3 contains 13 residues. Per germline, CDR1 ENHRY and CDR2 SYGVKD.

The receptor comes from a man in his late teens or twenties in good health. Some clones in this sample may be carry-over from other donors' samples. The sample comprised naive CD8+ T cells from PBMCs. The V call is TRBV10-3, the J call TRBJ1-1; D possibly corresponds to TRBD1 (5 bases). Here the CDR3 DNA reads TGTGCCAGCTTCGACGGGGGGAACACTGAAGCTTTCTTT. It codes for CASFDGGNTEAFF.